This TCR beta chain was identified during a study of beta chain features in type 1 diabetes. Regarding the study as a whole: The study found moderately but significantly shorter TCRB CDR3s in all four CD4+ subsets of Type 1 diabetes patients.

This CDR3 region has 15 residues. The V and J ends lost 4 bases and 4 bases, in that order; junction bases with no gene match: 7. CDR1 is PRHDT and CDR2 is FYEKMQ in the germline V gene (reference sequence). Expressed TCRB transcripts were sequenced because the isolated RNA had all been reverse transcribed beforehand. Assay: immunoSEQ multiplex PCR; the TCRdb copy retains only in-frame clones and omits some. This table holds approximately 360,000 clones, around 12% found once. This clone was seen a few times. Its antigen remains unknown. Source material: naive CD4+ T cells from blood. The chain couples TRBV13 to TRBJ1-3; 7 bases match TRBD1. This sequence originates from a woman younger than 35 with type 1 diabetes. This chain's CDR3 is CASSSPGQTGNTIYF. DNA for the CDR3: TGTGCCAGCAGCTCACCGGGACAGACAGGAAACACCATATATTTT.